The T cell receptor (beta chain) described here comes from a study of CD8+CD57+ T cells in acquired aplastic anemia. Overall study context: On average, sorted CD4+ and CD8+ cells gave 3.2 ug of DNA. Overall study results and limits: It was found that 25 to 35 CD8+ CDR3 sequences were shared between patients and controls.

The TCR beta profiling, which covered VDJ combination and CDR3 sequence, was carried out using genomic DNA as the template. Using its own MiXCR run on the reads, TCRdb lists one record per CDR3 protein. The top ten hold around 1.3% of the sample, which has 250,000 to 350,000 distinct CDR3 sequences, roughly 61% seen once. Flow cytometry had shown expanded CD8+CD57+ cells in the patients chosen for sequencing. The patients all had a severe acquired aplastic anemia diagnosis. In germline, CDR1 is DFQATT, CDR2 SNEGSKA (reference sequence). V shed 6 bases and J 5 bases; nucleotides not matched to a gene: 8. This CDR3 is built from 13 residues. The sample holds a few counts of this clonotype. The antigen remains undetermined.

The sample taken for sequencing was sorted CD4+, CD8+, or CD8+CD57+ T cells (not recorded which) from PBMCs. The chain has TRBV20-1 and TRBJ1-1, with TRBD1 matching 8 bases. This clonotype was sampled from a human donor with aplastic anemia. DNA of the CDR3: TGCAGTGCGTGGACAGGGCTGGCTACTGAAGCTTTCTTT. Residues: CSAWTGLATEAFF.